This note documents a single TCR beta chain sequence. Its antigen is still unknown. The record originates from a study of CD8+ T cells in alopecia areata. In the study overall: It was oral tofacitinib, at 5 to 10 mg twice daily, that treated patients received.

In each case, RNA was isolated and then reverse transcribed into cDNA as the sequencing template. Only in-frame clones appear in the TCRdb table, and some are missing; sequencing was by immunoSEQ multiplex PCR. The sample consists of over 150,000 clones, more than 55% of them appearing once. V lost 0 bases and J 2 bases, leaving 9 bases between the germline ends. Germline V gene sequence: CDR1 MGHDK, CDR2 SYGVNS. The CDR3 is 15 amino acids. Study-wide results and caveats: Higher clonality than in normal scalp was seen in lesional scalp, especially alopecia totalis/universalis.

Stated treatment: oral pan-JAK inhibitor, 5-10 mg twice daily. Sample: CD4+ T cells sorted from blood, taken at week 4, from a patient treated with tofacitinib. This receptor was taken from a human donor with alopecia areata. The V and J genes are TRBV25-1 and TRBJ2-3; D unresolved. CDR3 amino acids: CASSEYRANTDTQYF. CDR3 nucleotide sequence: TGTGCCAGCAGTGAATATAGAGCAAACACAGATACGCAGTATTTT.